This T cell receptor beta chain was recovered during a study of PD-1 blockade in classical Hodgkin lymphoma. Germline V gene data show CDR1 as SGHTA and CDR2 as FQGNSA. The V end lost 5 bases, the J end lost 3 bases, and 11 bases lay between the germline ends. There are 13 residues in the CDR3. In every patient, relapse followed autologous stem cell transplantation, while exposure to brentuximab vedotin differed. Clones were sequenced by immunoSEQ multiplex PCR, and TCRdb holds only the in-frame ones, with some missing. This sample has about 6,600 clones; 77% occur once, and the top ten carry approximately 37%.

This TCR was sampled from a human donor with classical Hodgkin lymphoma. The sequenced sample was peripheral blood mononuclear cells (PBMCs), obtained at baseline. The rearrangement uses TRBV7-2 and TRBJ2-7; TRBD1 is a possible D gene (5 bases). CDR3 DNA: TGTGCCAGCAGCCAGGGTCCGGACTACGAGCAGTACTTC. It encodes CASSQGPDYEQYF.